This T cell receptor beta chain is from a study of blood T cell repertoires in COVID-19. As for the study in general: Samples taken during acute and convalescent COVID-19 were collected in the United States, Italy and Spain.

Trimming removed 6 bases from V and 3 bases from J, with 13 bases in between. Germline V gene sequence: CDR1 KGHSH, CDR2 LQKENI. The CDR3 is 14 amino acids. Enrolled through a virtual design, the participants were between 18 and 89 years of age and came from some 26 US areas. Clinical history as reported by participants underpinned cohort assignment. A case of COVID-19 had been met by exposed participants within 2 weeks before study entry. Using immunoSEQ multiplex PCR, the repertoire was profiled, and TCRdb retains in-frame clones only, with some absent. The sample has some 240,000 clones; about 85% are singletons.

This TCR was recovered from a woman in her forties or fifties who had been exposed to COVID-19. What was sequenced was PBMCs or T cells enriched from blood (not recorded which). The J gene is TRBJ2-3, the V gene TRBV18; tentative D call: TRBD2 (6 bases). CDR3 DNA sequence: TGTGCCAGCTCTACCAATGGAGGGACAGATACGCAGTATTTT. This translates into CASSTNGGTDTQYF.